The clone carrying this TCR beta chain was found once. The data were produced by immunoSEQ multiplex PCR, yet TCRdb's version contains in-frame clones alone and is incomplete. The sample contains 80,000 to 100,000 clones, about 90% of which appear only once. This sample is drawn from a study of blood T cell repertoires in COVID-19. The V and J ends lost 4 bases and 2 bases respectively, with 15 bases between them. The CDR3 runs to 15 residues. The germline gives CDR1 SGHRS, CDR2 YFSETQ. The receptor comes from a human donor with COVID-19, enrolled during active disease. The donor label of this sample is uncertain. The chain uses TRBV5-1 and TRBJ1-1, with TRBD1 as a possible D gene (6 bases). The sample was peripheral blood. CDR3 nucleotide sequence: TGCGCCAGCAGCCCCAGGACAGCCTTTAACACTGAAGCTTTCTTT. Translated, it gives CASSPRTAFNTEAFF.